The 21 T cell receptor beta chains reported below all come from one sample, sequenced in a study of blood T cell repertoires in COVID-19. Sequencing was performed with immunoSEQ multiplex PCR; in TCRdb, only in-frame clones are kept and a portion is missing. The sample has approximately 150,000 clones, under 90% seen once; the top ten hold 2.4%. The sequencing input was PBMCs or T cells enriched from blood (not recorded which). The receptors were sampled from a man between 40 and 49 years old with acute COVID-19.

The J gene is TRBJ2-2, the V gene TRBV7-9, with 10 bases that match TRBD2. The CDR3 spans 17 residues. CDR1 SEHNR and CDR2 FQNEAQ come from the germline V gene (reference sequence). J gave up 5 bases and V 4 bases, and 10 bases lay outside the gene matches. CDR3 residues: CASSSLASGRGTGELFF. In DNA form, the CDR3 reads TGTGCCAGCAGCTCCCTAGCTAGCGGGAGAGGTACCGGGGAGCTGTTTTTT.

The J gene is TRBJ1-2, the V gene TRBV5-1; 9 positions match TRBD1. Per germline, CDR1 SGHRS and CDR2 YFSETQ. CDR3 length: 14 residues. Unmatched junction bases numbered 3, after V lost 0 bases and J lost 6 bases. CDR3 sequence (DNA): TGCGCCAGCAGCTTGGAGGGACAGGGCCATGGCTACACCTTC. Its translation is CASSLEGQGHGYTF.

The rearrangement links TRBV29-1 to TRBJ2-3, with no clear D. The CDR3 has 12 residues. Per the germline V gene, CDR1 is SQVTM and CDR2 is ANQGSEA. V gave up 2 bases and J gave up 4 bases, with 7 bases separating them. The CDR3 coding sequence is TGCAGCGTTGAAATCGGGTCAGATACGCAGTATTTT. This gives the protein CSVEIGSDTQYF.

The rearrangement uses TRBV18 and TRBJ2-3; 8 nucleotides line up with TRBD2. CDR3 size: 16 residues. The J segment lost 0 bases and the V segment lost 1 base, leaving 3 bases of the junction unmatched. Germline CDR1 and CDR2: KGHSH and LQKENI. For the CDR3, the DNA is TGTGCCAGCTCACCACGGCTAGCGGGTAGCACAGATACGCAGTATTTT. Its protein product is CASSPRLAGSTDTQYF.

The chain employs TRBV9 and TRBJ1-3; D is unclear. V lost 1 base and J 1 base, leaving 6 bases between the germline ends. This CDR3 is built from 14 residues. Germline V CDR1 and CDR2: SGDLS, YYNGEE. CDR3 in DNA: TGTGCCAGCAGCGTATCGCAGTCTGGAAACACCATATATTTT. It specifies CASSVSQSGNTIYF.

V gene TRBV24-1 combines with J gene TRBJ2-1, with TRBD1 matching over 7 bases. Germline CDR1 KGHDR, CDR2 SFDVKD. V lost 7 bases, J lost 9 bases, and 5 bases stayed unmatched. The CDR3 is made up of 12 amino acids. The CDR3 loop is CATSRGSSEQFF. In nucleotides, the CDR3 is TGTGCCACCAGCAGGGGGTCGAGTGAGCAGTTCTTC.

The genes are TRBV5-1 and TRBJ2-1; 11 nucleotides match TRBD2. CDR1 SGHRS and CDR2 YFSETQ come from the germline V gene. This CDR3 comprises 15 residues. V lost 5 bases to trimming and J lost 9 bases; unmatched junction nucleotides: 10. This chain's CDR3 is CASSVDSGGVPEQFF. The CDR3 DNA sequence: TGCGCCAGCAGTGTAGATAGCGGGGGGGTCCCTGAGCAGTTCTTC.

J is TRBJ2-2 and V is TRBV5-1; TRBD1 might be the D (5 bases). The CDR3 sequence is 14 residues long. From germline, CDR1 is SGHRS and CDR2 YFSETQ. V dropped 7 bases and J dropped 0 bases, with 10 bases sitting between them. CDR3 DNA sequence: TGCGCCAGCTTCCGACAGACGAACACCGGGGAGCTGTTTTTT. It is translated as CASFRQTNTGELFF.

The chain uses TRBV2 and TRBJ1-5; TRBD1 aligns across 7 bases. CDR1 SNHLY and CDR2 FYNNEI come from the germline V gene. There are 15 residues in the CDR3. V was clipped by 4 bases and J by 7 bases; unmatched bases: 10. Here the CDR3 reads CASSVLSGGTQPQHF. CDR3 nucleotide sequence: TGTGCCAGCAGTGTATTATCAGGGGGTACCCAGCCCCAGCATTTT.

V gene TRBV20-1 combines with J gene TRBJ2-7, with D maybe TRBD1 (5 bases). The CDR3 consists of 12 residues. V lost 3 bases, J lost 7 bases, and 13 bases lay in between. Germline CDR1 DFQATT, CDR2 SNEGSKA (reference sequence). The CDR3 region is CSASRRVEEQYF. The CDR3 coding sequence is TGCAGTGCTAGTCGCAGGGTGGAGGAGCAGTACTTC.

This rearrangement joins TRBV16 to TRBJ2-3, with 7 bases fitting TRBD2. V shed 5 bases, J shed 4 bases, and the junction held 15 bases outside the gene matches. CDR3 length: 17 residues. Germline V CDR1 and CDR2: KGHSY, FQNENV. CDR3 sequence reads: CASSIRSGLALSDTQYF. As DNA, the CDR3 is TGTGCCAGCAGCATTCGTAGCGGGCTAGCGTTATCAGATACGCAGTATTTT.

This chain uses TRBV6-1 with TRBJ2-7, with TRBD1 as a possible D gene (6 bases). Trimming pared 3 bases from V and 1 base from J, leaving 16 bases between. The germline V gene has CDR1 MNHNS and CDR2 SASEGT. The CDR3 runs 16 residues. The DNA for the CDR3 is TGTGCCAGCAGTGACAAAGGACAGACTTCATCCTACGAGCAGTACTTC. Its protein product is CASSDKGQTSSYEQYF.

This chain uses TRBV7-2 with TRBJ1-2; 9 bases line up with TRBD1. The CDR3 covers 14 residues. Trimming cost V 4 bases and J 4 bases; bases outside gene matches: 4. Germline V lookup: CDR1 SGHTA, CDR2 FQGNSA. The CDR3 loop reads CASSSDRGGYGYTF. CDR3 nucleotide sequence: TGTGCCAGCAGCTCGGACAGGGGAGGCTATGGCTACACCTTC.

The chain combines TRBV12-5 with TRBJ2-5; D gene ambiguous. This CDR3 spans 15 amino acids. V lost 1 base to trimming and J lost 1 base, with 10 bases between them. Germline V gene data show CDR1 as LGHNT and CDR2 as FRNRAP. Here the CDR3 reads CASGLGANPQETQYF. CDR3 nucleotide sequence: TGTGCTAGTGGTTTGGGCGCAAACCCCCAAGAGACCCAGTACTTC.

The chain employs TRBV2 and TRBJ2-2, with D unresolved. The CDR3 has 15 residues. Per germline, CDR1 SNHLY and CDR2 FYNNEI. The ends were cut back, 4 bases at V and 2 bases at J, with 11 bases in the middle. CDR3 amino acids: CASSGVGTNTGELFF. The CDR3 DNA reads TGTGCCAGCAGTGGGGTGGGCACCAACACCGGGGAGCTGTTTTTT.

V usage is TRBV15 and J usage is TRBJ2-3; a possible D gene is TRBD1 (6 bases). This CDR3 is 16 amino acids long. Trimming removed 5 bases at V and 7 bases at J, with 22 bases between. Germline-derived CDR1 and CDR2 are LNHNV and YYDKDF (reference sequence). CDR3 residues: CATSPPLRGPEHTQYF. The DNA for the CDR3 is TGTGCCACCAGCCCTCCCCTCAGGGGCCCCGAACATACGCAGTATTTT.

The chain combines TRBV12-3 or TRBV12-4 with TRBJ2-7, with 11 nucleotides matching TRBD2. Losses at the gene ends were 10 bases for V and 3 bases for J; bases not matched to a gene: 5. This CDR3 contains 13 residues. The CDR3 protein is CATRLAGSYEQYF. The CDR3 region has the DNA TGTGCCACCAGACTAGCGGGGAGCTACGAGCAGTACTTC.

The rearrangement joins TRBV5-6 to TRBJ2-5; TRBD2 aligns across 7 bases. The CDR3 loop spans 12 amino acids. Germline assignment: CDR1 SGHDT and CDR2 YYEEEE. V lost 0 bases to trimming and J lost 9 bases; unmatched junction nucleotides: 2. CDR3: CASSLEGRAQYF. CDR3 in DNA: TGTGCCAGCAGCTTGGAGGGGAGGGCCCAGTACTTC.

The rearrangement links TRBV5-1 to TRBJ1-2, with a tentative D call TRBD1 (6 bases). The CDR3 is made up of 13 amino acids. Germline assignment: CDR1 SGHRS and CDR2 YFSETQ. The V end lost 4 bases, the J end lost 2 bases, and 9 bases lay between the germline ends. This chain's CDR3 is CASSAGANYGYTF. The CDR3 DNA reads TGCGCCAGCAGCGCAGGGGCAAACTATGGCTACACCTTC.

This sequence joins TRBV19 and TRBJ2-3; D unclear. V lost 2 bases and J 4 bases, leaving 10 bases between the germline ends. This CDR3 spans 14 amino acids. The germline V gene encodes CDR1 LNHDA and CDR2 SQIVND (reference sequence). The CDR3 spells CASSIKLLADTQYF. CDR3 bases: TGTGCCAGTAGTATAAAACTTTTAGCAGATACGCAGTATTTT.

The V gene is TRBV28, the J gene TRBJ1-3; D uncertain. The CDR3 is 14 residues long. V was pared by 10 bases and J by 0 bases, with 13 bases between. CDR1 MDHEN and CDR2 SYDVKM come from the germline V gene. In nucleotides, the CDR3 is TGTGCCATCGCGGCCCATAACTCTGGAAACACCATATATTTT. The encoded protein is CAIAAHNSGNTIYF.